The 23 T cell receptor beta chains below come from one sample, sequenced in a study of T cells after yellow fever vaccination. TCRdb re-derived calls from the 5' RACE reads in MiXCR, one entry per CDR3 protein. The sample carries tens of thousands of distinct CDR3 sequences, roughly 7.4% recorded once. The material sequenced was CD8+ T cells sorted from PBMCs, taken on the day of the yellow fever booster vaccination. The origin of the receptors is a man under 40 who received the YFV17D yellow fever vaccine.

In this sample, this clonotype turned up a few times. CDR3 nucleotide sequence: TGTGCCAGCAGACAGGGGTATACTTCGGGAGGAAACACCATATATTTT. Its protein is CASRQGYTSGGNTIYF. The gene calls are TRBV6-5 and TRBJ1-3, with TRBD1 matching 7 bases. V lost 6 bases to trimming and J lost 4 bases; unmatched junction nucleotides: 12. Germline-derived CDR1 and CDR2 are MNHEY and SVGAGI. The CDR3 totals 16 residues.

The chain couples TRBV23-1 to TRBJ2-7; 8 bases map to TRBD1. TRBV23-1 is an ORF; its function is uncertain. This CDR3 is built from 17 residues. The trim removed 11 bases at V and 3 bases at J, leaving 21 bases unmatched. The CDR3 region has the DNA TGCGCCGGGCCCGCTTCTTGGGACAGGAAGAAGTTCTACGAGCAGTACTTC. It translates to CAGPASWDRKKFYEQYF.

In its sample, this clonotype was seen a few times. V and J are TRBV5-1 and TRBJ2-3; D uncertain. The V gene lost 3 bases and the J gene lost 3 bases, with 14 bases spanning the gap. The CDR3 covers 15 residues. Germline V gene data show CDR1 as SGHRS and CDR2 as YFSETQ. The CDR3 here is CASSCPFYLTDTQYF. Written as DNA, the CDR3 is TGCGCCAGCAGCTGCCCCTTTTACCTAACAGATACGCAGTATTTT.

The chain carries TRBV12-3 or TRBV12-4 and TRBJ2-1, with 8 bases that match TRBD2. CDR3 length equals 15 residues. J gave up 3 bases and V 4 bases, and 5 bases lay outside the gene matches. CDR3 DNA: TGTGCCAGCAGTTATACCAGCGGGAGCTACAATGAGCAGTTCTTC. This codes for CASSYTSGSYNEQFF.

The chain is built from TRBV11-2 and TRBJ2-2; tentative D call: TRBD2 (5 bases). Deletions cut 0 bases from V and 9 bases from J, with 11 bases between. CDR1 SGHAT and CDR2 FQNNGV come from the germline V gene. The CDR3 spans 14 residues. The CDR3 loop reads CASSLEASKRELFF. CDR3 coding DNA: TGTGCCAGCAGCTTAGAGGCTAGCAAGCGGGAGCTGTTTTTT.

This chain connects TRBV27 to TRBJ2-4; a weak D match, TRBD2 (6 bases). The V gene's germline CDR1 is MNHEY and CDR2 SMNVEV (reference sequence). The CDR3 has 14 amino acids. The germline V and J ends were trimmed by 2 bases and 8 bases, with 13 bases remaining between them. The CDR3 DNA is TGTGCCAGCAGTTTAGGAGCGCGCGGGGACATTCAGTACTTC. This codes for CASSLGARGDIQYF.

There are a few counts of this clonotype. Sequence at one end of the junction differs from germline and may be a read error. This chain connects TRBV27 to TRBJ2-1, with TRBD2 matching over 8 bases. The CDR3 contains 12 residues. Per germline, CDR1 MNHEY and CDR2 SMNVEV (reference sequence). In nucleotides, the CDR3 is TGTGCCAGCAGTTTCGGGAGGGCCGCTCGGGTCTTC. Translating gives CASSFGRAARVF.

This rearrangement joins TRBV2 to TRBJ2-1; no definite D call. The CDR3 extends over 12 amino acids. Trimming pared 8 bases from V and 6 bases from J, leaving 11 bases between. Germline loops: CDR1 SNHLY, CDR2 FYNNEI. The CDR3 protein is CASLFRSNEQFF. The CDR3 nucleotides are TGTGCCAGCTTGTTTCGGAGCAATGAGCAGTTCTTC.

This clonotype was seen at least ten times. The V and J genes are TRBV11-2 and TRBJ2-7, with TRBD1 as a possible D gene (6 bases). Trimming took off 1 base at V and 5 bases at J, with 12 bases between the two ends. Germline CDR1 reads SGHAT; CDR2 reads FQNNGV. The CDR3 has 14 amino acids. CDR3 sequence (DNA): TGTGCCAGCAGCTTAGTAGGGGGAACCCACGAGCAGTACTTC. It yields the protein CASSLVGGTHEQYF.

This clonotype was seen more than once but under ten times. The chain uses TRBV27 and TRBJ2-3, with no clear D. Per the germline V gene, CDR1 is MNHEY and CDR2 is SMNVEV (reference sequence). The CDR3 has 12 amino acids. Deletions cut 6 bases from V and 4 bases from J, with 8 bases between. The CDR3 coding sequence is TGTGCCAGCAGAGAGGTCCCAGATACGCAGTATTTT. Amino acid sequence: CASREVPDTQYF.

This clonotype was recorded at least ten times. The gene calls are TRBV4-3 and TRBJ2-7; D remains ambiguous. CDR3 size: 13 residues. The germline V gene has CDR1 LGHNA and CDR2 YSLEER. V lost 1 base and J 1 base, leaving 5 bases between the germline ends. The CDR3 region is CASSQAPSYEQYF. Written as DNA, the CDR3 is TGCGCCAGCAGCCAAGCACCTTCCTACGAGCAGTACTTC.

The sample holds a few counts of this clonotype. The CDR3 sequence: CASSSTGLAGVRDTQYF. CDR3 in DNA: TGTGCCAGCAGTTCAACGGGACTAGCGGGAGTACGAGATACGCAGTATTTT. The J gene is TRBJ2-3, the V gene TRBV6-5; TRBD2 matches at 14 bases. From germline, CDR1 is MNHEY and CDR2 SVGAGI. Losses at the gene ends were 4 bases for V and 5 bases for J; bases not matched to a gene: 8. CDR3 length: 17 residues.

V and J are TRBV20-1 and TRBJ2-3, with a possible D match to TRBD2 (5 bases). The germline gives CDR1 DFQATT, CDR2 SNEGSKA (reference sequence). Trimming stripped 4 bases from V and 6 bases from J, with 11 bases between. CDR3 size: 12 residues. The CDR3, as DNA: TGCAGTGCTAATGAGGGATCCGATACGCAGTATTTT. Protein product: CSANEGSDTQYF.

In its sample, this clonotype was seen many times. The rearrangement links TRBV5-5 to TRBJ1-5, with TRBD1 identical over 8 bases. This CDR3 region has 13 residues. Germline lookup yields CDR1 SGHKS and CDR2 YYEKEE (reference sequence). Trimming took 4 bases from V and 6 from J; bases not matched to a gene: 3. CDR3 in DNA: TGTGCCAGCAGCCCCGACAGGGGTCAGCCCCAGCATTTT. This sequence encodes CASSPDRGQPQHF.

The chain employs TRBV7-8 and TRBJ2-7; D is ambiguous. CDR3 length: 18 amino acids. From germline, CDR1 is SGHVS and CDR2 FQNEAQ. With 2 bases removed from V and 0 bases from J, the gap between germline ends came to 20 bases. The CDR3 loop reads CASSLTETGPTFSYEQYF. As DNA, the CDR3 is TGTGCCAGCAGCTTAACCGAGACTGGGCCCACTTTCTCCTACGAGCAGTACTTC. Full variable domain (outside the CDR3, taken from reference TRBV7-8 and TRBJ2-7): GAGVSQSPRYKVAKRGQDVALRCDPISGHVSLFWYQQALGQGPEFLTYFQNEAQLDKSGLPSDRFFAERPEGSVSTLKIQRTQQEDSAVYLCASSLTETGPTFSYEQYFGPGTRLTVT.

This clonotype occurred many times. The gene calls are TRBV7-2 and TRBJ2-3, with D perhaps matching TRBD1 (5 bases). V dropped 5 bases and J dropped 2 bases, with 17 bases sitting between them. CDR3 length: 16 residues. Germline-derived CDR1 and CDR2 are SGHTA and FQGNSA. The CDR3 protein is CASSLGQGGITDTQYF. The CDR3 nucleotides are TGTGCCAGCAGCCTCGGGCAGGGTGGGATCACAGATACGCAGTATTTT.

This clonotype was detected only a few times. This chain uses TRBV2 with TRBJ2-1; 14 bases match TRBD2. V shed 6 bases, J shed 9 bases, and the junction held 4 bases outside the gene matches. The length of the CDR3 is 14 residues. The germline V gene has CDR1 SNHLY and CDR2 FYNNEI. The CDR3 sequence: CASRGTSGSLEQFF. The DNA for the CDR3 is TGTGCCAGCAGGGGGACTAGCGGGAGCCTTGAGCAGTTCTTC.

This clonotype has more than one count but fewer than ten. The rearrangement uses TRBV2 and TRBJ2-5, with 11 bases identical to TRBD1. From germline, CDR1 is SNHLY and CDR2 FYNNEI. With 8 bases clipped from V and 5 bases from J, the junction kept 7 bases outside the gene matches. This CDR3 comprises 14 residues. CDR3 in DNA: TGTGCCAGCCAACCGGGACAGGGGGTGGAGACCCAGTACTTC. Encoded protein: CASQPGQGVETQYF.

The genes are TRBV20-1 and TRBJ2-2; possible D gene TRBD2, 5 bases. The CDR3 covers 14 residues. Trimming removed 3 bases from V and 1 base from J, with 9 bases in between. CDR1 and CDR2 (germline): DFQATT, SNEGSKA (reference sequence). CDR3 nucleotides: TGCAGTGCTAGGGACTTCAAGAACACCGGGGAGCTGTTTTTT. This gives the protein CSARDFKNTGELFF.

This clonotype appeared many times. The chain uses TRBV7-6 and TRBJ2-2, with TRBD2 as a possible D gene (5 bases). This CDR3 is 15 amino acids long. Trimming took 6 bases from V and 0 from J, leaving 11 bases between them. Germline V CDR1 and CDR2: SGHVS, FNYEAQ. The CDR3 here is CASRSSGTNTGELFF. The CDR3, as DNA: TGTGCCAGCAGATCGAGCGGAACGAACACCGGGGAGCTGTTTTTT.

Only a few counts were recorded for this clonotype. The J gene is TRBJ2-7, the V gene TRBV10-3; 9 bases match TRBD2. Per germline, CDR1 ENHRY and CDR2 SYGVKD. The CDR3 runs 17 residues. The V and J ends lost 8 bases and 1 base, in that order; junction bases with no gene match: 15. CDR3 sequence reads: CAISTPELAGRSYEQYF. In nucleotides, the CDR3 is TGTGCCATCTCAACACCAGAGCTAGCGGGGAGGTCCTACGAGCAGTACTTC.

The rearrangement uses TRBV10-2 and TRBJ2-7; TRBD2 agrees at 8 bases. Germline V gene lookup returns CDR1 WSHSY and CDR2 SAAADI. The CDR3 has 18 amino acids. The junction had 10 bases not matched to a gene; V was cut back by 0 bases and J by 0 bases. The CDR3 DNA is TGCGCCAGCAGTGAGTCCAACGCACTAGCGGTCGGCTCCTACGAGCAGTACTTC. Residues: CASSESNALAVGSYEQYF.

This clonotype was counted a few times. The J gene is TRBJ2-1, the V gene TRBV29-1; the match to TRBD2 covers 9 bases. The CDR3 runs to 15 residues. The J segment lost 2 bases and the V segment lost 1 base, leaving 3 bases of the junction unmatched. CDR1 is SQVTM, CDR2 ANQGSEA, per germline. The CDR3 DNA is TGCAGCGTTGAAGGTAGCGGGAGCACCTACAATGAGCAGTTCTTC. It codes for CSVEGSGSTYNEQFF.